These T cell receptor beta chains were read from a single sample in a study of regulatory T cells in long-lasting Graves disease. A single record per CDR3 protein comes from TCRdb applying MiXCR to the multiplex PCR reads. The sample carries 420,000 or so distinct CDR3 sequences, 16% recorded once. This sample also appeared in a second study, on T cells in Graves' hyperthyroidism and ophthalmopathy.

The sample in question was peripheral blood mononuclear cells (PBMCs), obtained at new diagnosis, from a patient treated with antithyroid drugs. Every receptor here comes from a young woman with Graves disease. CDR3s include the opening cysteine and the closing phenylalanine or tryptophan. The D gene is left open where the match is weak.

d_call	v_call	j_call	cdr3_aa
TRBD1	TRBV24-1	TRBJ2-1	CATSDGQGAGNEQFF
TRBD1	TRBV28	TRBJ1-4	CASSLIQGRRANEKLFF
TRBD1	TRBV4-2	TRBJ1-5	CASSQEPGQGFQPQHF
.	TRBV2	TRBJ2-5	CASSEALMGGETQYF
.	TRBV5-8	TRBJ2-3	CASSLGPLDSTDTQYF
TRBD2	TRBV4-1	TRBJ2-3	CASSRSLFVLAGVPDTQYF
.	TRBV15	TRBJ2-5	CATSTGQIQETQYF
TRBD2	TRBV27	TRBJ2-1	CASSSSGMTYNEQFF
.	TRBV4-3	TRBJ1-2	CASSQVSRGSDNYGYTF
TRBD2	TRBV6-4	TRBJ2-2	CASSSVSGRSNTGELFF
TRBD2	TRBV25-1	TRBJ2-2	CASSQTPSGRATGELFF
.	TRBV27	TRBJ1-2	CAGSLLQGYGYTF
TRBD1	TRBV20-1	TRBJ2-7	CSATDRGFHEQYF
.	TRBV11-2	TRBJ2-1	CASSLRREQREQFF
TRBD1	TRBV20-1	TRBJ2-3	CSAAAPWTGITDTQYF
TRBD2	TRBV12-3/TRBV12-4	TRBJ2-1	CASSLWAGVSFF
.	TRBV3-1	TRBJ2-1	CASSQGPLGEDEQFF
.	TRBV5-6	TRBJ1-5	CASSLAGTGRNQPQHF
TRBD1	TRBV28	TRBJ2-3	CASSLQGAGDTQYF
TRBD2	TRBV28	.	CASSRLREGLKGKETQYF
TRBD2	TRBV11-3	TRBJ2-4	CASSLVSGVAGVLTKKIQYF
TRBD2	TRBV19	TRBJ2-7	CASSPHSGSPNTYEQYF
.	TRBV4-1	TRBJ1-5	CASSQVVSGGNQPQHF
TRBD1	TRBV7-8	TRBJ2-7	CASSSNPGQGTEQYF
TRBD2	TRBV20-1	TRBJ2-1	CSAPGRVAYNEQFF
.	TRBV27	TRBJ2-7	CASSLEGAEQYF
.	TRBV7-9	TRBJ2-2	CASSLAPSTGELFF
TRBD1	TRBV20-1	TRBJ1-5	CSAKGDRGPDQPQHF
TRBD1	TRBV10-3	TRBJ2-5	CAISEAGQGQETQYF
.	TRBV15	TRBJ1-5	CATSRGREQPQHF
.	TRBV7-2	TRBJ2-7	CASSSTGSLSGEQYF
.	TRBV29-1	TRBJ1-2	CSVLRTDHGYTF
.	TRBV7-9	TRBJ2-7	CASSLGLYRAYEQYF
.	TRBV7-2	TRBJ2-5	CASSLGSFGEETQYF
TRBD2	TRBV20-1	TRBJ2-3	CSTRDPSGGGTDTQYF
.	TRBV7-9	TRBJ1-4	CASSLAANEKLFF
.	TRBV25-1	TRBJ2-7	CASSDVSGDEQYF
TRBD2	TRBV6-1	TRBJ2-7	CASILGGDFSCEQYF
TRBD1	TRBV3-1	TRBJ2-3	CASSQKRQGTSTDTQYF
.	TRBV5-6	TRBJ2-7	CASRTTGREQYF
TRBD2	TRBV4-1	TRBJ2-7	CASSQLGTSGTYEQYF
TRBD2	TRBV15	TRBJ2-7	CATSRGEGIYNEQYF
.	TRBV6-2/TRBV6-3	TRBJ2-3	CASSYGGGNADTQYF
.	TRBV10-1	TRBJ2-3	CASSGQGRTDTQYF
TRBD2	TRBV7-3	TRBJ2-1	CTSSPAGREGSYNEQFF
TRBD2	TRBV6-1	TRBJ2-7	CASGGSGGRVAYEQYF
.	TRBV12-3/TRBV12-4	TRBJ2-4	CASNMRGRHGNIQYF
TRBD2	TRBV12-5	TRBJ2-1	CASGLRLAGYNEQFF
.	TRBV7-9	TRBJ1-6	CASSLVLGYNSPLHF
TRBD2	TRBV18	TRBJ2-7	CASSRPGQRDYEQYF
.	TRBV4-1	TRBJ1-2	CASSQDEHGYTF
TRBD1	TRBV6-1	TRBJ1-1	CASSRSPGTGGTEAFF
TRBD2	TRBV27	TRBJ2-2	CASSPGLANTGELFF
.	TRBV20-1	TRBJ2-7	CSASSMRKSSYEQYF
TRBD2	TRBV4-1	TRBJ2-1	CASSQLGTSGNNEQFF
.	TRBV7-8	TRBJ2-4	CASSLAGLLAKNIQYF
.	TRBV12-5	TRBJ1-2	CASGRDKLVCYGYTF
.	TRBV25-1	TRBJ2-7	CASLGQSLSYEQYF
TRBD1	TRBV27	TRBJ1-2	CASSHTGGAYGYTF
.	TRBV7-9	TRBJ2-5	CASKGIRETQYF